The TCR beta chain described here comes from a study of cytomegalovirus exposure and HLA in healthy donors (dated by TCRdb to 2016 to 2017). Background for the entire study: The 700 or so repertoires of the first cohort and the 110 or so validation repertoires were produced on the same platform, according to a later analysis. The study aimed to test whether cataloging public T cell receptors could reveal signatures of past pathogen exposure. Besides the first cohort of 666 subjects, a separate validation cohort made up of 120 different subjects was used. To predict cytomegalovirus infection status, the study brought together high-throughput TCR immunosequencing, statistical association of individual TCRs with disease status, and machine learning.

Separate from the roughly 650-subject first cohort, the validation cohort of roughly 130 subjects was the group to which the donors belonged. V is clipped by 3 bases and J by 5 bases, and the sequence between their germline boundaries is 16 bases long. Spanning cysteine to phenylalanine, the CDR3 consists of 15 amino acids. This entry keeps only the CDR3 DNA: 45 bases, framed from base 1. The CDR1 and CDR2 encoded by the germline V gene are MGHRA and YSYEKL. A note on this clone: Its cognate antigen has yet to be identified. No base quality information exists; no much larger clone differs at one position.

What the research found in general, with its limitations: According to the authors, the approach could potentially be generalized to other disease states and immunological phenotypes. Most TCR sequences were seen in very few donors, while some public TCRs were found in many individuals. A later analysis found that TCRs clustered in the first cohort also tended to co-occur in the roughly 120 validation repertoires, with 94% of cluster scores above 0. A later analysis had no HLA typing for the validation cohort, so co-occurrence there was scored across all 120 repertoires. In vitro tests confirmed that a few of the cytomegalovirus-associated TCR beta chains recognize cytomegalovirus antigens. In the study, about 150 TCR beta chains were listed as associated with cytomegalovirus. Cytomegalovirus status was reported to be diagnosed by the classifier with high specificity and sensitivity in both the original and validation cohorts.

Library preparation employed the immunoSEQ multiplex PCR assay. Processing in the source paper ran as follows. A statistical classification framework was developed to diagnose cytomegalovirus status using the catalog of TCR beta chain sequences. Held by TCRdb, this immuneACCESS table contains in-frame sequences only and omits some clones. Under half of the omission traces to an unresolved V gene where checked; the cause of the rest is unknown. V, J and clone size derive from that table, while D and trimming were established from the DNA sequence. Across this sample there are about 120,000 clones, with more than 75% seen only once. The top ten clones comprise under 2.5% of the sample.

The receptor was derived from a woman aged 25 to 45 in good health and CMV-seronegative. Specimen: PBMCs. The receptor chain draws on TRBV4-1 and TRBJ2-5; possibly the D gene is TRBD1, per 6 matching bases. The CDR3 in this case is CASSQGAGFSETQYF. The nucleotide sequence is given as TGCGCCAGCAGCCAGGGGGCGGGTTTTTCGGAGACCCAGTACTTC.